A selection of T cell receptor beta chains follows, all from one sample in a study of cytomegalovirus exposure and HLA in healthy donors. The data were produced by immunoSEQ multiplex PCR, yet TCRdb's version contains in-frame clones alone and is incomplete. The table includes about 130,000 clones, 70% to 75% detected once. Material: PBMCs. Receptors originate from a man aged 25-45 years in good health and CMV-seronegative. Each CDR3 is given with its conserved first and last residue. D genes are given only for firm matches. Some rows mark clone size as missing; the rest say once, few, many or name a class of expanded clone.

d_gene,v_gene,abundance,j_gene,CDR3nt,CDR3aa
TRBD1,TRBV11-2,.,TRBJ2-3,TGTGCCAGCAGCTTAGTGGGACAGAACCCCGCGGATACGCAGTATTTT,CASSLVGQNPADTQYF
TRBD2,TRBV9,.,TRBJ2-5,TGTGCCAGCAGTGGGACTAGTAAGGAGACCCAGTACTTC,CASSGTSKETQYF
TRBD1,TRBV4-2,.,TRBJ1-5,TGTGCCAGCAGCCGGGACAGGGGATCTTATAGCAATCAGCCCCAGCATTTT,CASSRDRGSYSNQPQHF
TRBD2,TRBV5-1,.,TRBJ2-1,TGCGCCAGCAGCTTGGTGGCGGGAGAGGGCAATGAGCAGTTCTTC,CASSLVAGEGNEQFF
.,TRBV14,.,TRBJ2-1,TGTGCCAGCAGCCAAGATTTGGTAACATACAATGAGCAGTTCTTC,CASSQDLVTYNEQFF
TRBD2,TRBV28,once,TRBJ2-1,TGTGCCAGCAGTTCATTAGCGGGAGCCTACAATGAGCAGTTCTTC,CASSSLAGAYNEQFF
TRBD2,TRBV28,.,TRBJ2-5,TGTGCCAGCAGCCCCAGCGCACGACTAGCGGAAGAGACCCAGTACTTC,CASSPSARLAEETQYF
TRBD2,TRBV7-8,.,TRBJ2-3,TGTGCCAGCAGCTTTAGGACTAGCGGGGGGGCAGATACGCAGTATTTT,CASSFRTSGGADTQYF
.,TRBV6-5,.,TRBJ1-2,TGTGCCAGCAGCCTTTTTGGAGGGTCCAACTATGGCTACACCTTC,CASSLFGGSNYGYTF
.,TRBV15,.,TRBJ1-5,TGTGCCACCAGCAGAGTAAGAGGACAGAACAATCAGCCCCAGCATTTT,CATSRVRGQNNQPQHF
.,TRBV6-1,.,TRBJ2-7,TGTGCCAGCAGTGAAGACGTAGTATACGAGCAGTACTTC,CASSEDVVYEQYF
.,TRBV10-3,.,TRBJ1-2,TGTGCCATCAGCGAAGCCCACTATGGCTACACCTTC,CAISEAHYGYTF
TRBD1,TRBV30,.,TRBJ2-7,TGTGCCTGGAGTGCTTGGGACAGGAGATACGAGCAGTACTTC,CAWSAWDRRYEQYF
.,TRBV30,.,TRBJ2-7,TGTGCCTGGAGTGGTTTGAGTGAAGTTAGGGACTCCGCCTACGAGCAGTACTTC,CAWSGLSEVRDSAYEQYF
.,TRBV30,.,TRBJ2-1,TGTGCCTGGAGTCGTGGTGGCGGGGAGTTCTTC,CAWSRGGGEFF
.,TRBV7-9,.,TRBJ1-2,TGTGCCAGCAGCTTGACCAGGGAACTTACCTTC,CASSLTRELTF
.,TRBV13,.,TRBJ2-3,TGTGCCAGCAGCTTGGAGGCAGGTACGCAGTATTTT,CASSLEAGTQYF
.,TRBV27,.,TRBJ1-1,TGTGCCAGCAGGCCGTTAGGGGTGAACACTGAAGCTTTCTTT,CASRPLGVNTEAFF
.,TRBV6-1,.,TRBJ1-1,TGTGCCAGCAGTGAACGGGGGAACACTGAAGCTTTCTTT,CASSERGNTEAFF
.,TRBV7-8,.,TRBJ1-2,TGTGCCAGCAGCCCGGGGATCCGCTATGGCTACACCTTC,CASSPGIRYGYTF
TRBD2,TRBV7-2,.,TRBJ2-7,TGTGCCAGCAGCACTACTAGCGGGGGGGCCTACGAGCAGTACTTC,CASSTTSGGAYEQYF
.,TRBV4-2,.,TRBJ2-1,TGTGCCAGCAGCCAAGAACCCCCCCGGGACAATGAGCAGTTCTTC,CASSQEPPRDNEQFF
.,TRBV6-5,.,TRBJ2-7,TGTGCCAGCAGCATCCAGGGTTTTCCAAACGAGCAGTACTTC,CASSIQGFPNEQYF
TRBD1,TRBV28,.,TRBJ2-5,TGTGCCAGCAGTTCGCGGAAACAGGGGGTCGGAGAGACCCAGTACTTC,CASSSRKQGVGETQYF
TRBD2,TRBV7-3,.,TRBJ2-3,TGTGCCAGCACCCGGTCTAGCGGGAATACGCAGTATTTT,CASTRSSGNTQYF
.,TRBV30,few,TRBJ1-4,TGTGCCTGGGACGGGACTCTGGGTGAAAAACTGTTTTTT,CAWDGTLGEKLFF
TRBD2,TRBV28,.,TRBJ2-3,TGTGCCAGCAGTGCGCTCGGGGGGGCCGTAGATACGCAGTATTTT,CASSALGGAVDTQYF
.,TRBV7-8,.,TRBJ1-1,TGTGCCAGCAGCTTCAGCAGGGCCCTGAACACTGAAGCTTTCTTT,CASSFSRALNTEAFF
TRBD2,TRBV10-3,.,TRBJ2-1,TGTGCCATCGGGGTAGGATCGGGGCGGGGGGCAGGTGAGCAGTTCTTC,CAIGVGSGRGAGEQFF
.,TRBV30,.,TRBJ2-7,TGTGCCTGGAGATCCGTGGCCGCCTACGAGCAGTACTTC,CAWRSVAAYEQYF
.,TRBV10-1,.,TRBJ1-1,TGCGCCAGCAGTGACATGGGGGGGACTGAAGCTTTCTTT,CASSDMGGTEAFF
.,TRBV28,.,TRBJ2-7,TGTGCCAGCAGAATAGGGGCGGACCACGAGCAGTACTTC,CASRIGADHEQYF
TRBD1,TRBV4-1,once,TRBJ2-3,TGCGCCAGCAGCGGGAGGACAGGGAGTACGGATACGCAGTATTTT,CASSGRTGSTDTQYF
.,TRBV4-3,.,TRBJ2-7,TGCGCCAGCAGCCAAGATCCGGAGGATATCTACGAGCAGTACTTC,CASSQDPEDIYEQYF
.,TRBV5-4,.,TRBJ2-5,TGTGCCAGCAGCTTGATGTCTAGCCAAAAAGAGACCCAGTACTTC,CASSLMSSQKETQYF
.,TRBV7-8,.,TRBJ2-7,TGTGCCAGCAGCTTAGCGGGGTTGAGGAGGAACCTCTACGAGCAGTACTTC,CASSLAGLRRNLYEQYF
TRBD1,TRBV28,.,TRBJ1-2,TGTGCCAGCAATCCGACAGGGAACTATGGCTACACCTTC,CASNPTGNYGYTF
TRBD1,TRBV30,.,TRBJ1-5,TGTGCCTGGAGTGGACAGGGTAATCAGCCCCAGCATTTT,CAWSGQGNQPQHF
.,TRBV6-4,few,TRBJ1-1,TGTGCCAGCAGCCTACAGGTAAACACTGAAGCTTTCTTT,CASSLQVNTEAFF
TRBD1,TRBV6-6,.,TRBJ1-4,TGTGCCAGCAGAACGCGGGACAGGGCTAGTGAAAAACTGTTTTTT,CASRTRDRASEKLFF
.,TRBV6-1,few,TRBJ2-4,TGTGCCAGCAGTGAAGGACTAGGCGGCGACATTCAGTACTTC,CASSEGLGGDIQYF
TRBD1,TRBV7-9,.,TRBJ2-3,TGTGCCAGCAGCCAGCCTGGGGACAGGGGCACAGATACGCAGTATTTT,CASSQPGDRGTDTQYF
TRBD2,TRBV2,once,TRBJ2-1,TGTGCCAGCAGTGCGGGTGGGAGGGCCGGTAATGAGCAGTTCTTC,CASSAGGRAGNEQFF
TRBD1,TRBV10-1,.,TRBJ1-4,TGCGCCACTGACAGAGCTGACAGGGGGCATGAAAAACTGTTTTTT,CATDRADRGHEKLFF
.,TRBV19,.,TRBJ1-5,TGTGCCAGTAGTATCGGCCAGAATAGCCAGCCCCAGCATTTT,CASSIGQNSQPQHF
.,TRBV2,.,TRBJ1-4,TGTGCCAGCAGTGCCACCGGGTTGGCGGAGTTTTTT,CASSATGLAEFF
.,TRBV7-2,.,TRBJ2-7,TGTGCCAGCAGCTTAAGTCGGAGTCACGAGCAGTACTTC,CASSLSRSHEQYF
.,TRBV9,.,TRBJ2-7,TGTGCCAGCAGCTCCCTCCCCTACGAGCAGTACTTC,CASSSLPYEQYF
TRBD1,TRBV7-3,.,TRBJ1-6,TGTGCCAGCAGCTATGGGACAGGGGGATCGACACCCCTCCACTTT,CASSYGTGGSTPLHF
.,TRBV7-2,.,TRBJ2-7,TGTGCCAGCAGCGCCAGACTAGTACACGAGCAGTACTTC,CASSARLVHEQYF